These 20 T cell receptor beta chains were sequenced from one sample in a study of chemoradiotherapy in HPV16-positive cancers. This table comes from immunoSEQ multiplex PCR, and its TCRdb copy is limited to in-frame clones, with some not included. The sample records about 68,000 clones, about 90% being singletons. The sample was blood, taken from a patient who underwent chemoradiotherapy. The receptors shown here come from a human donor with HPV-associated anogenital cancer.

The chain uses TRBV27 and TRBJ1-1; maybe TRBD1 (6 bases). Trimming pared 6 bases from V and 0 bases from J, leaving 11 bases between. Looked up from germline, CDR1 is MNHEY and CDR2 is SMNVEV (reference sequence). CDR3 length: 14 residues. The CDR3 DNA reads TGTGCCAGCAGGCCAGGGGCGCTGAACACTGAAGCTTTCTTT. Amino acid sequence: CASRPGALNTEAFF.

The chain joins TRBV7-3 to TRBJ1-3; 9 bases match TRBD1. Germline V CDR1 and CDR2: SGHTA, FQGTGA. The CDR3 covers 15 residues. Trimming removed 5 bases from V and 8 bases from J; junction bases left unmatched: 10. The DNA of the CDR3 is TGTGCCAGCAGCCCCGGGACAGGGTTTCTGGACACCATATATTTT. This translates into CASSPGTGFLDTIYF.

DNA of the CDR3: TGTGCCAGCAGGGCTAGCGAGTTAACCTACGAGCAGTACTTC. It encodes CASRASELTYEQYF. V and J are TRBV27 and TRBJ2-7, with a possible D match to TRBD2 (6 bases). CDR1 and CDR2 (germline): MNHEY, SMNVEV (reference sequence). Between the trimmed V and J ends, which lost 6 bases and 2 bases, there was a span of 14 bases. CDR3 length: 14 residues.

This clone was seen just once. This chain links TRBV5-1 with TRBJ1-3; no clear D. V dropped 2 bases and J dropped 0 bases, with 9 bases sitting between them. CDR1 is SGHRS, CDR2 YFSETQ, per germline. This CDR3 contains 15 residues. This CDR3 reads CASSLIGGSGNTIYF. CDR3 nucleotides: TGCGCCAGCAGCTTAATTGGCGGCTCTGGAAACACCATATATTTT.

CDR3 in amino acids: CASSEGGENTEAFF. The DNA of the CDR3 is TGCGCCAGCAGTGAGGGGGGCGAGAACACTGAAGCTTTCTTT. The genes are TRBV10-1 and TRBJ1-1, with D possibly TRBD1 on 6 matching bases. The CDR3 runs to 14 residues. The V gene lost 2 bases and the J gene lost 1 base, with 8 bases spanning the gap. The germline V gene encodes CDR1 WNHNN and CDR2 SYGVQD (reference sequence).

This chain joins TRBV6-1 and TRBJ1-2, with a weak D call TRBD1 (6 bases). Trimming removed 0 bases from V and 4 bases from J, with 12 bases in between. The CDR3 is 15 amino acids. Germline V lookup: CDR1 MNHNS, CDR2 SASEGT. In DNA form, the CDR3 reads TGTGCCAGCAGTGAAGCTTCCGGACAGAGCTATGGCTACACCTTC. This translates into CASSEASGQSYGYTF.

J is TRBJ2-3 and V is TRBV18; D is perhaps TRBD2 (5 bases). The CDR3 extends over 14 amino acids. In germline, CDR1 is KGHSH, CDR2 LQKENI. V was clipped by 3 bases and J by 2 bases, with 9 bases between them. The CDR3 DNA reads TGTGCCAGCTCACCCCCGACTAACACAGATACGCAGTATTTT. Translation: CASSPPTNTDTQYF.

The genes are TRBV30 and TRBJ2-7, with D maybe TRBD2 (7 bases). The germline V and J ends were trimmed by 8 bases and 4 bases, with 21 bases remaining between them. The germline gives CDR1 GTSNPN, CDR2 SVGIG (reference sequence). CDR3 length: 14 amino acids. The CDR3 nucleotides are TGTGCCCACTCCCGGGCGGGGGCTACTTACGAGCAGTACTTC. Translation gives CAHSRAGATYEQYF.

The gene calls are TRBV5-1 and TRBJ1-4, with no clear D. The CDR3 runs 15 residues. The V end was cut by 0 bases, the J end by 4 bases, with 10 bases between. Germline assignment: CDR1 SGHRS and CDR2 YFSETQ. For the CDR3, the DNA is TGCGCCAGCAGCTTGGTAGCAGGAGGTAATGAAAAACTGTTTTTT. As protein: CASSLVAGGNEKLFF.

The chain couples TRBV11-2 to TRBJ2-7; D is ambiguous. In germline, CDR1 is SGHAT, CDR2 FQNNGV. The CDR3 consists of 15 residues. V shed 1 base and J shed 5 bases, with 15 bases lying between them. The CDR3, as DNA: TGTGCCAGCAGCTTAGGACCGGGTGGGTTCGACGAGCAGTACTTC. It codes for CASSLGPGGFDEQYF.

The V call is TRBV7-6, the J call TRBJ1-1; 10 positions agree with TRBD1. Trimming removed 4 bases from V and 0 bases from J; junction bases left unmatched: 5. The CDR3 has 16 amino acids. Per germline, CDR1 SGHVS and CDR2 FNYEAQ. In DNA form, the CDR3 reads TGTGCCAGCAGCTCATTGGGACAGGGGATGAACACTGAAGCTTTCTTT. Amino acid sequence: CASSSLGQGMNTEAFF.

This clone came up once. The chain couples TRBV9 to TRBJ2-7; possibly TRBD2 for D (5 bases). CDR3 length equals 13 residues. V dropped 4 bases and J dropped 2 bases, with 10 bases sitting between them. Germline V lookup: CDR1 SGDLS, CDR2 YYNGEE. For the CDR3, the DNA is TGTGCCAGCAGCTTGGCCGGGACCTACGAGCAGTACTTC. As protein: CASSLAGTYEQYF.

V is TRBV5-1 and J is TRBJ2-3, with 9 bases fitting TRBD1. Per the germline V gene, CDR1 is SGHRS and CDR2 is YFSETQ. V lost 2 bases, J lost 2 bases, and 6 bases stayed unmatched. The CDR3 is made up of 16 amino acids. The CDR3 protein is CASSFRGTGNTDTQYF. The CDR3 region has the DNA TGCGCCAGCAGCTTCAGAGGGACAGGGAACACAGATACGCAGTATTTT.

V is TRBV11-2 and J is TRBJ2-2; tentatively, D is TRBD1 or TRBD2 (5 bases each). CDR1 is SGHAT and CDR2 is FQNNGV in the germline V gene. The CDR3 loop spans 12 amino acids. V was cut by 5 bases and J by 10 bases, with 11 bases left in between. The CDR3 DNA follows: TGTGCCAGCAGCATGTTCGGGACGGAGCTGTTTTTT. Protein: CASSMFGTELFF.

The chain carries TRBV10-3 and TRBJ2-7; weak D call: TRBD1 (6 bases). Trimming left V 0 bases short and J 4 bases short, with 13 bases between. The CDR3 has 15 residues. CDR1 ENHRY and CDR2 SYGVKD come from the germline V gene. The CDR3 nucleotides are TGTGCCATCAGTGAGTCGCAGGGGCCCATTTACGAGCAGTACTTC. Translating gives CAISESQGPIYEQYF.

This clone was counted only a few times. This chain links TRBV4-2 with TRBJ2-3, with a weak D call TRBD2 (6 bases). CDR3 length equals 17 residues. V shed 0 bases and J shed 4 bases, with 17 bases lying between them. In germline, CDR1 is LGHNA, CDR2 YNFKEQ. The CDR3 sequence is CASSQEWRGSVSDTQYF. The CDR3 DNA reads TGTGCCAGCAGCCAAGAGTGGCGGGGTTCGGTCTCAGATACGCAGTATTTT.

In its sample, this clone was seen a few times. The chain links TRBV5-1 to TRBJ1-1, with 7 bases lining up with TRBD1. Germline V CDR1 and CDR2: SGHRS, YFSETQ. The V segment lost 4 bases and the J segment 3 bases; nucleotides outside the gene matches: 6. This CDR3 has 14 amino acids. CDR3 bases: TGCGCCAGCAGCGTATCGACAGGGTACACTGAAGCTTTCTTT. Protein sequence: CASSVSTGYTEAFF.

This clone was found a few times. The V and J genes are TRBV10-3 and TRBJ1-5; no clear D. This CDR3 is 13 amino acids long. CDR1 ENHRY and CDR2 SYGVKD come from the germline V gene. With 7 bases removed from V and 6 bases from J, the gap between germline ends came to 13 bases. CDR3 protein: CAITPEGGQPQHF. The CDR3 coding sequence is TGTGCCATCACCCCGGAGGGTGGTCAGCCCCAGCATTTT.

The rearrangement uses TRBV28 and TRBJ1-5; a possible D gene is TRBD1 (6 bases). Per the germline V gene, CDR1 is MDHEN and CDR2 is SYDVKM. CDR3 size: 15 residues. Trimming removed 2 bases at V and 7 bases at J, with 15 bases between. CDR3 sequence reads: CASSLGFRGYQPQHF. The CDR3 DNA sequence: TGTGCCAGCAGTTTAGGATTTAGGGGGTACCAGCCCCAGCATTTT. The whole variable domain, remainder taken from reference TRBV28 and TRBJ1-5, is DVKVTQSSRYLVKRTGEKVFLECVQDMDHENMFWYRQDPGLGLRLIYFSYDVKMKEKGDIPEGYSVSREKKERFSLILESASTNQTSMYLCASSLGFRGYQPQHFGDGTRLSIL.

In its sample, this clone was seen a few times. The chain has TRBV20-1 and TRBJ1-1; D unresolved. CDR3 length: 11 residues. Looked up from germline, CDR1 is DFQATT and CDR2 is SNEGSKA (reference sequence). V shed 1 base and J shed 8 bases, with 8 bases lying between them. CDR3 sequence (DNA): TGCAGTGCTAGAGTTGGTCTGGAAGCTTTCTTT. Residues: CSARVGLEAFF.